This paragraph reports one TCR beta chain. Sequencing used immunoSEQ multiplex PCR; TCRdb keeps in-frame clones, though not all of them. The sample lists over 2 million clones; approximately 94% were seen once. CDR3 length: 13 amino acids. CDR1 is SGHRS and CDR2 is YFSETQ in the germline V gene. V shed 2 bases and J shed 0 bases, with 0 bases lying between them. The naive CD8 fraction comprised CD45RO-negative cells positively selected for CCR7 and excluded terminally differentiated effector memory CD45RA+ cells. The record originates from a study of shared clonotypes between healthy human individuals.

The receptor was derived from a man in his late teens or twenties in good health. Sample: naive CD8+ T cells sorted from blood. V and J are TRBV5-1 and TRBJ2-6; D remains ambiguous. This chain's CDR3 is CASSFSGANVLTF. In DNA, the CDR3 is TGCGCCAGCAGCTTCTCTGGGGCCAACGTCCTGACTTTC.